This T cell receptor (beta chain) is drawn from a study of response to subunit inactivated influenza vaccine. Whole-study findings and limits: Each seasonal influenza vaccination, the authors suggested, recruits few new T cells.

The CDR3 sequence is 14 residues long. Germline CDR1 is SGHTA and CDR2 is FQGNSA. TCRdb called the RT-PCR reads again in MiXCR, with one record for every CDR3 protein. Altogether approximately 530,000 distinct CDR3 sequences are present, 6% to 9% being singletons, with the ten largest covering approximately 14%. For this clonotype: The antigen is undetermined. The junction and the germline gene differ at one end; a read error may be behind it.

The material was PBMCs from blood, obtained 23 months after vaccination. The J gene is TRBJ2-7, the V gene TRBV7-2; TRBD1 matches 7 bases. The clonotype was recovered from a man aged 45 to 70 who received an inactivated influenza vaccine. CDR3 nucleotide sequence: TGTGCCAGCAGCTTAGTGGACCGGTTTGACAGGGTACGCTTC. It yields the protein CASSLVDRFDRVRF.